The 16 T cell receptor beta chains given below trace back to one sample, sequenced in a study of T-cell reconstitution after alpha-beta-depleted transplantation in children. The TCRbeta library was prepared with unique molecular identifiers. Each CDR3 protein gets one entry after TCRdb re-called the PCR reads with MiXCR. The profile covers around 490,000 distinct CDR3 sequences, with roughly 11% appearing a single time and approximately 15% taken by the ten largest. The sequenced sample was PBMCs, mostly from graft donor cells, obtained 180 days after TCRalphabeta/CD19-depleted stem cell transplant. The receptor source for this set is a female patient aged 2-15 years who had a stem cell transplant for aplastic anemia, so the T cells may come from the graft donor.

The chain recombines TRBV6-2 or TRBV6-3 with TRBJ2-6; 7 bases match TRBD1. In germline, CDR1 is MNHEY, CDR2 SVGEGT. The CDR3 consists of 14 residues. V lost 6 bases to trimming and J lost 1 base; unmatched junction nucleotides: 0. The CDR3 is CASRTGSGANVLTF. In nucleotides, the CDR3 is TGTGCCAGCAGGACAGGGTCTGGGGCCAACGTCCTGACTTTC.

This chain joins TRBV5-1 and TRBJ1-4; 9 bases line up with TRBD1. Germline values: CDR1 SGHRS, CDR2 YFSETQ. There are 15 residues in the CDR3. Unmatched junction bases numbered 6, after V lost 5 bases and J lost 4 bases. For the CDR3, the DNA is TGCGCCAGCAGATTCACGGACAGGGGTAATGAAAAACTGTTTTTT. It codes for CASRFTDRGNEKLFF.

The J gene is TRBJ2-7, the V gene TRBV7-9, with D tentatively TRBD1 (5 bases). Trimming pared 5 bases from V and 8 bases from J, leaving 13 bases between. CDR3 size: 12 residues. CDR1 is SEHNR, CDR2 FQNEAQ, per germline (reference sequence). CDR3 nucleotide sequence: TGTGCCAGCAGCGATGAAGGGGTTAAGCAGTACGTC. This codes for CASSDEGVKQYV.

This clonotype was counted many times. The rearrangement uses TRBV19 and TRBJ2-7; D possibly uses TRBD1 or TRBD2 (6 bases each). This CDR3 has 13 residues. Germline assignment: CDR1 LNHDA and CDR2 SQIVND (reference sequence). The germline V and J ends were trimmed by 9 bases and 1 base, with 13 bases remaining between them. Here the CDR3 reads CASQGLASYEQYF. In nucleotides, the CDR3 is TGTGCCAGCCAGGGGCTAGCGTCCTACGAGCAGTACTTC.

The genes are TRBV6-2 or TRBV6-3 and TRBJ1-1; 10 bases align to TRBD1. From germline, CDR1 is MNHEY and CDR2 SVGEGT. V dropped 0 bases and J dropped 2; count of bases not matched to a gene: 9. This CDR3 is built from 18 residues. The CDR3 protein is CASSYSIKGQGDNTEAFF. The CDR3 bases are TGTGCCAGCAGTTACTCGATTAAAGGACAGGGGGATAACACTGAAGCTTTCTTT.

This rearrangement joins TRBV12-3 or TRBV12-4 to TRBJ2-3, with 7 bases that match TRBD2. Germline trimming cut 3 bases from V and 2 bases from J; bases unmatched to any gene: 5. The CDR3 extends over 15 amino acids. The CDR3 reads CASSFSSGPTDTQYF. The DNA of the CDR3 is TGTGCCAGCAGTTTCTCTAGCGGACCCACAGATACGCAGTATTTT.

The V and J genes are TRBV28 and TRBJ2-5, with 8 bases matching TRBD2. This CDR3 is built from 15 residues. V was pared by 2 bases and J by 1 base, with 3 bases of the junction left unmatched. Germline V gives CDR1 MDHEN, CDR2 SYDVKM. In DNA form, the CDR3 reads TGTGCCAGCAGTTTACTAGCGGGCCCCCAAGAGACCCAGTACTTC. Translation gives CASSLLAGPQETQYF.

The V and J genes are TRBV5-1 and TRBJ2-1, with TRBD2 as a possible D gene (5 bases). Germline CDR1 is SGHRS and CDR2 is YFSETQ. There are 18 residues in the CDR3. Trimming removed 4 bases at V and 6 bases at J, with 26 bases between. As DNA, the CDR3 is TGCGCCAGCAGCAGCTCCAACGGTTGGCTAGAGGCGGGCAATGAGCAGTTCTTC. Translated, it gives CASSSSNGWLEAGNEQFF.

This clonotype has a handful of counts. J is TRBJ2-7 and V is TRBV12-3 or TRBV12-4; D not resolved. The CDR3 is 13 amino acids. The ends were cut back, 2 bases at V and 7 bases at J, with 12 bases in the middle. In DNA form, the CDR3 reads TGTGCCAGCAGTTTACTTGAAGGGTGGGAGCAGTACTTC. It is translated as CASSLLEGWEQYF.

The rearrangement uses TRBV4-1 and TRBJ2-2; possibly TRBD1 for D (6 bases). V was trimmed by 1 base and J by 5 bases, leaving 11 bases between them. Germline V gene data show CDR1 as MGHRA and CDR2 as YSYEKL. The CDR3 is made up of 15 amino acids. The DNA for the CDR3 is TGCGCCAGCAGCCAAGGCGTCAGGGGTACCGGGGAGCTGTTTTTT. Its translation: CASSQGVRGTGELFF.

The CDR3 spells CSANSRAYEQYF. In nucleotides, the CDR3 is TGCAGTGCTAATTCCAGGGCCTACGAGCAGTACTTC. The genes are TRBV20-1 and TRBJ2-7; TRBD1 might be the D (5 bases). CDR1 is DFQATT and CDR2 is SNEGSKA in the germline V gene (reference sequence). V lost 4 bases and J 2 bases, leaving 9 bases between the germline ends. CDR3 length: 12 residues.

CDR3 sequence (DNA): TGTGCCAGCAGTTCGACCTGGGGTCGAGGCACTGAAGCTTTCTTT. This codes for CASSSTWGRGTEAFF. The J gene is TRBJ1-1, the V gene TRBV28; D not certain. This CDR3 contains 15 residues. Germline-derived CDR1 and CDR2 are MDHEN and SYDVKM. Trimming took off 4 bases at V and 4 bases at J, with 16 bases between the two ends.

The chain couples TRBV12-3 or TRBV12-4 to TRBJ1-5; 12 bases are a match to TRBD1. V dropped 0 bases and J dropped 9; count of bases not matched to a gene: 12. This CDR3 has 18 amino acids. The CDR3: CASSLAGQGAGAGRPQHF. In DNA form, the CDR3 reads TGTGCCAGCAGTTTAGCGGGACAGGGGGCGGGAGCCGGGCGGCCCCAGCATTTT.

The chain carries TRBV5-1 and TRBJ1-4; no definite D call. V dropped 6 bases and J dropped 4 bases, with 13 bases sitting between them. The V gene's germline CDR1 is SGHRS and CDR2 YFSETQ. There are 14 residues in the CDR3. The CDR3 coding sequence is TGCGCCAGCACCACGGGGAGCCTTAATGAAAAACTGTTTTTT. Encoded protein: CASTTGSLNEKLFF.

This clonotype was detected a few times. The chain uses TRBV20-1 and TRBJ1-5; possible D gene TRBD1, 5 bases. Trimming removed 3 bases from V and 4 bases from J, with 13 bases in between. CDR1 DFQATT and CDR2 SNEGSKA come from the germline V gene (reference sequence). The CDR3 is 14 residues long. CDR3 loop: CSARSVRGNQPQHF. The CDR3 region has the DNA TGCAGTGCTAGGTCCGTAAGGGGTAATCAGCCCCAGCATTTT.

This clonotype was observed a handful of times. V gene TRBV5-1 combines with J gene TRBJ2-2; TRBD1 matches at 9 bases. The CDR3 is made up of 16 amino acids. V dropped 4 bases and J dropped 1; count of bases not matched to a gene: 5. The germline gives CDR1 SGHRS, CDR2 YFSETQ. This chain's CDR3 is CASSDGTGLNTGELFF. The CDR3 nucleotides are TGCGCCAGCAGCGACGGGACAGGGCTGAACACCGGGGAGCTGTTTTTT.